Presented here are 26 T cell receptor beta chains from one specimen sequenced in a study of shared clonotypes between healthy human individuals. Libraries were prepared by immunoSEQ multiplex PCR; TCRdb keeps only in-frame clonotypes and omits some of them. The sample lists roughly 1 million clones, more than 75% occurring once. Source material: memory CD4+ T cells from PBMCs. As for subset: CD45RA-negative fraction. The receptors originated from a man younger than 30 in good health. Some clones in this sample may be carry-over from other donors' samples.

The V gene is TRBV5-4, the J gene TRBJ1-2; D call uncertain. The CDR3 is 15 amino acids. V was cut by 4 bases and J by 7 bases, with 20 bases left in between. The germline V gene has CDR1 SGHNT and CDR2 YYREEE (reference sequence). The CDR3 DNA reads TGTGCCAGCAGCGTCATGGAGGGCGGGATGGTTGGCTACACCTTC. This codes for CASSVMEGGMVGYTF.

The chain joins TRBV6-6 to TRBJ2-3, with D perhaps matching TRBD1 or TRBD2 (5 bases each). Trimming took 5 bases from V and 9 from J, leaving 15 bases between them. Germline CDR1 is MNHNY and CDR2 is SVGAGI (reference sequence). This CDR3 has 13 residues. The CDR3 DNA is TGTGCCAGCAGTGGGACGGGTGGGGAGACGCAGTATTTT. Translated: CASSGTGGETQYF.

This clone appeared a few times. The DNA for the CDR3 is TGCGCCAGCAGCCAAGGGGGACTAGCGGGGGCCACCTACAATGAGCAGTTCTTC. This sequence encodes CASSQGGLAGATYNEQFF. This chain links TRBV4-1 with TRBJ2-1, with 14 bases aligning to TRBD2. Trimming took 1 base from V and 2 from J; bases not matched to a gene: 4. The CDR3 loop spans 18 amino acids. Germline loops: CDR1 MGHRA, CDR2 YSYEKL.

The sample holds a few counts of this clone. This sequence joins TRBV9 and TRBJ2-1, with 8 nucleotides matching TRBD2. The CDR3 runs to 19 residues. The germline V gene has CDR1 SGDLS and CDR2 YYNGEE. V lost 0 bases and J lost 7; bases outside the gene matches: 18. The CDR3 coding sequence is TGTGCCAGCAGCGTAGGAGCCGCCTCCGGGACTAGGGGTTGGAATGAGCAGTTCTTC. Amino acids: CASSVGAASGTRGWNEQFF.

The rearrangement links TRBV6-5 to TRBJ2-7; perhaps TRBD1 as D (5 bases). Germline-derived CDR1 and CDR2 are MNHEY and SVGAGI. The CDR3 runs to 14 residues. V shed 1 base and J shed 3 bases, with 10 bases lying between them. In nucleotides, the CDR3 is TGTGCCAGCAGTTACTTTACAGGTAACTACGAGCAGTACTTC. It is translated as CASSYFTGNYEQYF.

The chain carries TRBV20-1 and TRBJ1-1, with D unclear. Trimming stripped 7 bases from V and 3 bases from J, with 9 bases between. Per germline, CDR1 DFQATT and CDR2 SNEGSKA (reference sequence). This CDR3 is built from 11 residues. CDR3 sequence reads: CSVVKDTEAFF. In DNA form, the CDR3 reads TGCAGTGTTGTAAAGGACACTGAAGCTTTCTTT.

The rearrangement joins TRBV28 to TRBJ2-3; 8 bases fit TRBD2. V shed 8 bases and J 15 bases; nucleotides not matched to a gene: 13. CDR3 length: 12 amino acids. Germline assignment: CDR1 MDHEN and CDR2 SYDVKM. The chain's CDR3 is CASQAGGGGVYF. The CDR3 DNA reads as TGTGCCAGCCAGGCGGGGGGAGGGGGTGTATATTTT.

Regarding this clone: The same CDR3 arises from other DNA sequences in this sample as well. The rearrangement joins TRBV5-1 to TRBJ2-5, with D possibly being TRBD1 (5 bases). The germline V gene has CDR1 SGHRS and CDR2 YFSETQ. V was shortened by 0 bases and J by 4 bases, with 13 bases between the two germline ends. The CDR3 sequence is 15 residues long. The CDR3 spells CASSLGQGLGETQYF. CDR3 nucleotide sequence: TGCGCCAGCAGCTTGGGGCAGGGTTTGGGAGAGACCCAGTACTTC. The variable domain in full, with the rest retrieved from reference TRBV5-1 and TRBJ2-5, is KAGVTQTPRYLIKTRGQQVTLSCSPISGHRSVSWYQQTPGQGLQFLFEYFSETQRNKGNFPGRFSGRQFSNSRSEMNVSTLELGDSALYLCASSLGQGLGETQYFGPGTRLLVL.

A single count supports this clone. The chain is built from TRBV30 and TRBJ1-2, with D possibly matching TRBD1 (5 bases). V was cut by 7 bases and J by 8 bases, with 17 bases left in between. Germline-derived CDR1 and CDR2 are GTSNPN and SVGIG (reference sequence). This CDR3 spans 12 amino acids. This CDR3 reads CASRAAPLGYTF. CDR3 DNA: TGTGCCTCCAGGGCGGCTCCGTTGGGCTACACCTTC.

The chain has TRBV9 and TRBJ2-3; no clear D. This CDR3 contains 13 residues. Trimming stripped 1 base from V and 2 bases from J, with 5 bases between. Germline loops: CDR1 SGDLS, CDR2 YYNGEE. The CDR3, as DNA: TGTGCCAGCAGCGTACTAAACACAGATACGCAGTATTTT. This codes for CASSVLNTDTQYF.

The chain couples TRBV11-3 to TRBJ2-3; D unresolved. Trimming stripped 5 bases from V and 1 base from J, with 10 bases between. Germline loops: CDR1 SGHNT, CDR2 YENEEA. The CDR3 length is 14 residues. As DNA, the CDR3 is TGTGCCAGCAGCCTACTTGGGCGCACAGATACGCAGTATTTT. Its translation is CASSLLGRTDTQYF. Complete variable domain (other parts from reference TRBV11-3 and TRBJ2-3): EAGVVQSPRYKIIEKKQPVAFWCNPISGHNTLYWYLQNLGQGPELLIRYENEEAVDDSQLPKDRFSAERLKGVDSTLKIQPAELGDSAVYLCASSLLGRTDTQYFGPGTRLTVL.

V and J are TRBV10-3 and TRBJ2-3; D assignment may be TRBD1 or TRBD2 (6 bases each). From germline, CDR1 is ENHRY and CDR2 SYGVKD. This CDR3 region has 15 residues. The V end lost 3 bases, the J end lost 2 bases, and 12 bases lay between the germline ends. CDR3 sequence (DNA): TGTGCCATCAGTGACTGGGGGGCAGACACAGATACGCAGTATTTT. It yields the protein CAISDWGADTDTQYF.

The chain has TRBV27 and TRBJ2-4; D is unresolved. Per germline, CDR1 MNHEY and CDR2 SMNVEV (reference sequence). The CDR3 covers 13 residues. With 4 bases removed from V and 7 bases from J, the gap between germline ends came to 11 bases. CDR3 sequence: CASSSTMKNIQYF. CDR3 DNA: TGTGCCAGCAGTTCCACGATGAAGAACATTCAGTACTTC.

The chain recombines TRBV15 with TRBJ2-7; TRBD2 matches 16 bases. Germline V gives CDR1 LNHNV, CDR2 YYDKDF (reference sequence). With 3 bases clipped from V and 4 bases from J, the junction kept 3 bases outside the gene matches. The CDR3 spans 16 residues. In DNA form, the CDR3 reads TGTGCCACCAGCAGGGGACTAGCGGGAGGGTCGTACGAGCAGTACTTC. This gives the protein CATSRGLAGGSYEQYF.

This clone was observed a few times. The chain combines TRBV4-1 with TRBJ2-2, with D hard to call. Germline assignment: CDR1 MGHRA and CDR2 YSYEKL. CDR3 length: 16 residues. The V end lost 4 bases, the J end lost 4 bases, and 16 bases lay between the germline ends. CDR3 sequence reads: CASSRVFETTTGELFF. The CDR3 DNA follows: TGCGCCAGCAGCCGCGTCTTCGAGACAACCACCGGGGAGCTGTTTTTT.

V gene TRBV5-1 combines with J gene TRBJ1-2; possibly TRBD1 for D (5 bases). The CDR3 covers 14 residues. V was trimmed by 0 bases and J by 4 bases, leaving 10 bases between them. The V gene's germline CDR1 is SGHRS and CDR2 YFSETQ. The chain's CDR3 is CASSLDTGSYGYTF. As DNA, the CDR3 is TGCGCCAGCAGCTTGGATACAGGAAGCTATGGCTACACCTTC.

The chain uses TRBV30 and TRBJ2-5; D could derive from TRBD1 or TRBD2 (7 bases each). The ends were cut back, 0 bases at V and 11 bases at J, with 22 bases in the middle. Germline CDR1 is GTSNPN and CDR2 is SVGIG (reference sequence). The CDR3 has 15 residues. The DNA of the CDR3 is TGTGCCTGGAGTGTAAGCGGGACAGCCAACCCTGAGCAGTACTTC. Protein: CAWSVSGTANPEQYF.

In this sample, this clone turned up once. The rearrangement links TRBV10-2 to TRBJ1-2; D remains ambiguous. The CDR3 runs to 15 residues. V was shortened by 1 base and J by 0 bases, with 9 bases between the two germline ends. The germline V gene encodes CDR1 WSHSY and CDR2 SAAADI. Here the CDR3 DNA reads TGCGCCAGCAGTGAGTTGTGGGGAGCTAACTATGGCTACACCTTC. Protein: CASSELWGANYGYTF.

On this clone: At the DNA level, this CDR3 is encoded by other sequences in the same sample as well. V usage is TRBV28 and J usage is TRBJ2-3; 7 bases are shared with TRBD2. The V and J ends lost 2 bases and 1 base, in that order; junction bases with no gene match: 3. The CDR3 is made up of 15 amino acids. The germline V gene encodes CDR1 MDHEN and CDR2 SYDVKM. The CDR3 is CASSLAGVGTDTQYF. CDR3 bases: TGTGCCAGCAGTTTAGCGGGAGTCGGCACAGATACGCAGTATTTT.

This chain uses TRBV9 with TRBJ1-3; D call uncertain. The ends were cut back, 0 bases at V and 2 bases at J, with 6 bases in the middle. The CDR3 totals 14 residues. The germline CDR1 and CDR2 sequences are SGDLS and YYNGEE. The CDR3 DNA sequence: TGTGCCAGCAGCGTAGGAGGAGCTGGAAACACCATATATTTT. Its translation is CASSVGGAGNTIYF.

This clone was detected a few times. The chain is built from TRBV30 and TRBJ1-5; TRBD1 agrees at 10 bases. Germline CDR1 and CDR2: GTSNPN and SVGIG (reference sequence). V was clipped by 2 bases and J by 4 bases; unmatched bases: 5. This CDR3 is 15 amino acids long. The CDR3 DNA sequence: TGTGCCTGGAGTCCCCTGGACAGGGGGAATCAGCCCCAGCATTTT. This translates into CAWSPLDRGNQPQHF.

This clone has just one count. The chain combines TRBV7-2 with TRBJ2-5; 7 nucleotides line up with TRBD1. Germline trimming cut 6 bases from V and 5 bases from J; bases unmatched to any gene: 9. The CDR3 is 14 amino acids. Germline lookup yields CDR1 SGHTA and CDR2 FQGNSA. The CDR3 spells CASSSGGPRETQYF. CDR3 DNA: TGTGCCAGCAGTTCAGGGGGTCCGAGGGAGACCCAGTACTTC.

V and J are TRBV15 and TRBJ1-4; unclear D gene. Germline V gene lookup returns CDR1 LNHNV and CDR2 YYDKDF (reference sequence). This CDR3 is 15 amino acids long. The germline V and J ends were trimmed by 5 bases and 3 bases, with 13 bases remaining between them. The CDR3 nucleotides are TGTGCCACCAGCGGGCCGGATAGGGCTAATGAAAAACTGTTTTTT. This encodes CATSGPDRANEKLFF.

In its sample, this clone was seen once. The gene calls are TRBV2 and TRBJ2-1; 7 nucleotides match TRBD2. V lost 10 bases to trimming and J lost 4 bases; unmatched junction nucleotides: 10. The CDR3 has 14 amino acids. Germline V gene data show CDR1 as SNHLY and CDR2 as FYNNEI. The CDR3 DNA follows: TGTGCCACCTCCGGGCGGGAGAGGTACAATGAGCAGTTCTTC. It codes for CATSGRERYNEQFF.

This sequence joins TRBV30 and TRBJ1-1, with D hard to call. CDR1 and CDR2 from the germline V gene are GTSNPN and SVGIG (reference sequence). The CDR3 totals 14 residues. V dropped 3 bases and J dropped 0 bases, with 11 bases sitting between them. This CDR3 reads CAWSKGVLNTEAFF. The CDR3 DNA sequence: TGTGCCTGGAGCAAGGGAGTCTTGAACACTGAAGCTTTCTTT.

The genes are TRBV5-5 and TRBJ2-4; TRBD2 might be the D (5 bases). V was shortened by 2 bases and J by 8 bases, with 5 bases between the two germline ends. The CDR3 covers 11 residues. Germline V lookup: CDR1 SGHKS, CDR2 YYEKEE (reference sequence). CDR3 coding DNA: TGTGCCAGCAGCTTCGGGGACATTCAGTACTTC. Protein sequence: CASSFGDIQYF.